A single sample is the source of the 7 T cell receptor beta chains below, sequenced in a study of vaccination and CD4 T cells after COVID-19. The Oncomine TCR Beta short-read assay sequenced DNA from cultured CD4+ T cells. TCRdb re-analysed the PCR reads in MiXCR, keeping a single row per CDR3 protein. Of fewer than 10,000 distinct CDR3 sequences listed, around two thirds are singletons. Which antigens these TCRs recognize remains unknown. The sample's treatment: roughly 10-day PBMC culture with coronavirus spike peptide pools or control peptides (ViraFEST assay). The material sequenced was CD4+ T cells from blood, cultured in vitro. The receptors stem from a human donor who had recovered from COVID-19.

The table lists this clonotype with a few counts. The V call is TRBV28, the J call TRBJ1-5; D is unclear. Per germline, CDR1 MDHEN and CDR2 SYDVKM. Trimming removed 8 bases at V and 1 base at J, with 15 bases between. The CDR3 consists of 15 residues. CDR3 amino acids: CASPPSGVSNQPQHF. CDR3 nucleotide sequence: TGTGCCAGCCCCCCGTCCGGAGTCAGCAATCAGCCCCAGCATTTT.

This sequence joins TRBV6-4 and TRBJ2-2, with 8 bases fitting TRBD1. Germline lookup yields CDR1 MRHNA and CDR2 SNTAGT. V lost 5 bases and J lost 4; bases outside the gene matches: 9. This CDR3 region has 16 residues. In DNA, the CDR3 is TGTGCCAGCAGTCCTGCAGGGGGCAGGGGCACCGGGGAGCTGTTTTTT. This translates into CASSPAGGRGTGELFF.

The chain employs TRBV7-9 and TRBJ2-1; 9 bases are a match to TRBD2. The CDR3 extends over 16 amino acids. Trimming took 5 bases from V and 5 from J; bases not matched to a gene: 10. The germline V gene has CDR1 SEHNR and CDR2 FQNEAQ (reference sequence). The CDR3 here is CASSPVAGESHNEQFF. CDR3 DNA: TGTGCCAGCAGCCCCGTAGCGGGAGAGTCTCACAATGAGCAGTTCTTC.

The rearrangement joins TRBV20-1 to TRBJ1-5; D gene uncertain. The CDR3 sequence is 15 residues long. Germline CDR1 is DFQATT and CDR2 is SNEGSKA (reference sequence). The V end lost 3 bases, the J end lost 5 bases, and 17 bases lay between the germline ends. This chain's CDR3 is CSASPVPRGDQPQHF. CDR3 in DNA: TGCAGTGCTAGCCCCGTGCCCCGTGGGGATCAGCCCCAGCATTTT.

The genes are TRBV7-2 and TRBJ2-7; 10 bases agree with TRBD2. The CDR3 runs 14 residues. The germline V gene encodes CDR1 SGHTA and CDR2 FQGNSA. The V gene end was trimmed by 7 bases and the J gene end by 4 bases; junction bases not matched to a gene: 7. In DNA, the CDR3 is TGTGCCAGCAACTTGAGCGGGGGGGCATACGAGCAGTACTTC. The encoded protein is CASNLSGGAYEQYF.

The chain uses TRBV20-1 and TRBJ2-7; a weak D match, TRBD2 (6 bases). Trimming removed 6 bases at V and 0 bases at J, with 9 bases between. The CDR3 extends over 12 amino acids. Germline CDR1 DFQATT, CDR2 SNEGSKA (reference sequence). The CDR3 DNA reads TGCAGTGCCATGGGGGGCTCCTACGAGCAGTACTTC. This encodes CSAMGGSYEQYF.

The V call is TRBV6-1, the J call TRBJ2-7, with 12 bases lining up with TRBD2. Trimming cost V 6 bases and J 3 bases; bases outside gene matches: 6. The CDR3 is 15 residues long. Germline CDR1 MNHNS, CDR2 SASEGT. CDR3 in DNA: TGTGCCAGCAGCGCCCGGACTAGCGGGATCTACGAGCAGTACTTC. It yields the protein CASSARTSGIYEQYF.